The TCR beta chain under discussion was sequenced for a study of blood T cells in healthy people across ages. Overall study: With template switching, about one barcoded beta molecule was captured per two T cells.

A word on this clonotype: Antigen: not known.

Each donor gave approximately 9.1 milliliters of peripheral blood. The CDR3 runs to 20 residues. Trimming at V came to 4 bases and at J to 3 bases, leaving 21 bases not matched to a gene. Germline V gene lookup returns CDR1 SGHRS and CDR2 YFSETQ. The study, taken as a whole, reports: Lack of knowledge of donor CMV status possibly confounded expanded clonotype changes. Aged donors had fewer naive CD4+ cells and lower diversity than long-lived donors.

The second PCR ran about 6 to 12 cycles with a sample-barcoded 5' primer and J-beta primers. TCRdb reanalysed the 5' RACE reads using MiXCR and keeps one entry per CDR3 protein. The sample carries around 1,900,000 distinct CDR3 sequences, about two fifths recorded once. Sequencing was done on a sample of blood. The chain has TRBV5-1 and TRBJ2-1, with 8 nucleotides matching TRBD1. The origin of this receptor is a human donor in good health. The DNA for the CDR3 is TGCGCCAGCAGCCTAGGTGGACCTCAGGACAGGGTTTCGTACTACAATGAGCAGTTCTTC. Protein: CASSLGGPQDRVSYYNEQFF.